This T cell receptor (beta chain) is from a study of blood T cell repertoires in COVID-19. Study at large: COVID-19 samples, acute and convalescent, were from the United States, Italy and Spain. PBMCs, B-cell-depleted T cells, or T cells were the source of the cDNA or gDNA that made up the material.

Authors' analysis steps: By means of reference gene primer amplification, nucleated cell counts were estimated. The table came from immunoSEQ multiplex PCR; TCRdb's copy has only in-frame clones and leaves some out. The D gene and trimming were derived from the DNA, and the V and J assignments and clone size from that table. The profile shows roughly 200,000 clones, 65% to 80% of them singletons. The germline V gene has CDR1 SNHLY and CDR2 FYNNEI. The V end was cut by 0 bases, the J end by 1 base, with 12 bases between. The CDR3 length is 16 residues. This sequence was found in a man between 50 and 59 years old who had recovered from COVID-19. The rearrangement joins TRBV2 to TRBJ2-5; D might be TRBD2 (6 bases). Sequenced material: peripheral blood. The CDR3, as DNA: TGTGCCAGCAGTGAAGCTTGGGGCGGGACCCAAGAGACCCAGTACTTC. Its translation: CASSEAWGGTQETQYF.